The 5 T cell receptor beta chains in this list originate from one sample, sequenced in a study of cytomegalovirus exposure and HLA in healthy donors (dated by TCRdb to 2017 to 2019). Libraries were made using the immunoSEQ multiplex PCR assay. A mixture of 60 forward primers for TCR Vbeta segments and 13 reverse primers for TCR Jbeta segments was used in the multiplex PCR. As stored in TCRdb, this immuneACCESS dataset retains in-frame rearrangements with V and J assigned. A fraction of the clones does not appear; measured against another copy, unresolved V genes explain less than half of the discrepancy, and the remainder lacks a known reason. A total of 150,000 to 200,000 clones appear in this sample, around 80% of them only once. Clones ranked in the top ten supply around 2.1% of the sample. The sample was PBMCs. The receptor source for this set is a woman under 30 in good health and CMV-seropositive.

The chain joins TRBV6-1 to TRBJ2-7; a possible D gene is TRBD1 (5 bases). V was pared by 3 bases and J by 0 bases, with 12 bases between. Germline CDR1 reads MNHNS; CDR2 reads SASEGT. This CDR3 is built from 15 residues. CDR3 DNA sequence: TGTGCCAGCAGTGAGGAACAGGCCAGCTCCTACGAGCAGTACGTC. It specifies CASSEEQASSYEQYV.

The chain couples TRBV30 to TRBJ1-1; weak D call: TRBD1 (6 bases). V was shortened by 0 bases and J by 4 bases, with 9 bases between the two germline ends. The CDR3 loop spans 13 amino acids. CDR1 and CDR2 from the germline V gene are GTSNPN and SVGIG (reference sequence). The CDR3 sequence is CAWSVAGATEAFF. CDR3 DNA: TGTGCCTGGAGTGTAGCGGGGGCCACTGAAGCTTTCTTT.

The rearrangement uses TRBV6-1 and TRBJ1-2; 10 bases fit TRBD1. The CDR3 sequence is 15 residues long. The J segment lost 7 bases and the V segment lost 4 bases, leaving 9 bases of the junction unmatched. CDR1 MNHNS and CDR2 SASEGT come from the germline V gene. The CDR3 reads CASSGRDRGPSGYTF. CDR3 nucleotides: TGTGCCAGCAGTGGTAGGGACAGGGGCCCGAGTGGCTACACCTTC.

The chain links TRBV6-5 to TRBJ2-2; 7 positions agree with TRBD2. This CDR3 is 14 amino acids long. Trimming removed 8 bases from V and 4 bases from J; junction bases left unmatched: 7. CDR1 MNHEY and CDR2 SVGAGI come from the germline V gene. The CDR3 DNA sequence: TGTGCCAGCGGACTGGGGGAGGGCACCGGGGAGCTGTTTTTT. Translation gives CASGLGEGTGELFF.

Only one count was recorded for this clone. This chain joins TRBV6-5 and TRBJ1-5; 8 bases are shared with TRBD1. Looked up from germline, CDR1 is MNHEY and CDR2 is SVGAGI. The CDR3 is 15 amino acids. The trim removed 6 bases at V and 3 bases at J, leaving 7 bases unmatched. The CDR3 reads CASRDDRGPNQPQHF. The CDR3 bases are TGTGCCAGCAGGGACGACAGGGGCCCCAATCAGCCCCAGCATTTT.